The 23 T cell receptor beta chains presented below share a single source sample, sequenced in a study of OX40 agonist ivuxolimab in advanced cancers. Sequenced by immunoSEQ multiplex PCR; TCRdb stores in-frame clones only, minus some. The profile shows some 19,000 clones, 73% of them singletons. This sample comprised CD4+ or CD8+ T cells sorted from blood, obtained in a trial of the OX40 agonist ivuxolimab. These receptors came from an adult with an advanced solid tumor such as melanoma, head and neck, liver or kidney cancer.

The rearrangement uses TRBV19 and TRBJ1-1; 7 bases match TRBD1. The CDR3 contains 17 residues. CDR1 is LNHDA, CDR2 SQIVND, per germline (reference sequence). The V gene end was trimmed by 4 bases and the J gene end by 3 bases; junction bases not matched to a gene: 14. The DNA of the CDR3 is TGTGCCAGTAGTACTTCTTTGACAGGGACCTTAGACACTGAAGCTTTCTTT. Residues: CASSTSLTGTLDTEAFF.

V usage is TRBV25-1 and J usage is TRBJ2-2; D perhaps matches TRBD2 (5 bases). V lost 1 base and J lost 3, with 9 bases in between. The germline CDR1 and CDR2 sequences are MGHDK and SYGVNS. The CDR3 is made up of 15 amino acids. The CDR3 region is CASSEFGIYTGELFF. Written as DNA, the CDR3 is TGTGCCAGCAGTGAATTCGGGATCTACACCGGGGAGCTGTTTTTT.

CDR3 loop: CASSFPLGEQYF. The CDR3 coding sequence is TGTGCCAGCAGCTTTCCATTAGGCGAGCAGTACTTC. The chain has TRBV7-9 and TRBJ2-7, with no clear D. Germline V gene lookup returns CDR1 SEHNR and CDR2 FQNEAQ (reference sequence). Trimming pared 3 bases from V and 6 bases from J, leaving 9 bases between. The CDR3 length is 12 residues. Full variable domain (remainder filled in from reference TRBV7-9 and TRBJ2-7): DTGVSQNPRHKITKRGQNVTFRCDPISEHNRLYWYRQTLGQGPEFLTYFQNEAQLEKSRLLSDRFSAERPKGSFSTLEIQRTEQGDSAMYLCASSFPLGEQYFGPGTRLTVT.

The chain links TRBV7-9 to TRBJ2-7; 10 nucleotides align to TRBD1. Germline assignment: CDR1 SEHNR and CDR2 FQNEAQ (reference sequence). J was trimmed by 5 bases and V by 3 bases; bases with no gene match: 7. The CDR3 extends over 15 amino acids. The CDR3 reads CASSFGTGVSHEQYF. The CDR3 DNA reads as TGTGCCAGCAGCTTCGGGACAGGGGTGAGCCACGAGCAGTACTTC.

The chain employs TRBV7-9 and TRBJ2-7; 10 bases map to TRBD1. The CDR3 extends over 14 amino acids. Germline-derived CDR1 and CDR2 are SEHNR and FQNEAQ (reference sequence). After removal of 3 bases from V and 5 bases from J, the junction contained 4 bases not matched to a gene. CDR3 sequence: CASSFGQGDHEQYF. CDR3 nucleotides: TGTGCCAGCAGCTTCGGACAGGGGGATCACGAGCAGTACTTC.

The count of this clone is one. The chain employs TRBV19 and TRBJ2-5; TRBD2 matches 10 bases. Germline CDR1 reads LNHDA; CDR2 reads SQIVND (reference sequence). V trimming: 1 base; J trimming: 5 bases; junction bases outside the gene matches: 7. The CDR3 has 16 amino acids. The CDR3 DNA reads as TGTGCCAGTAGTATAGTCGGGACTAGCGTGGGGGAGACCCAGTACTTC. Its protein product is CASSIVGTSVGETQYF.

The chain joins TRBV13 to TRBJ2-1; D is unresolved. This CDR3 contains 16 residues. Between the trimmed V and J ends, which lost 1 base and 6 bases, there was a span of 16 bases. The germline V gene encodes CDR1 PRHDT and CDR2 FYEKMQ (reference sequence). CDR3 region: CASSLEGSPEVNEQFF. CDR3 nucleotide sequence: TGTGCCAGCAGCTTAGAGGGTAGCCCCGAGGTCAATGAGCAGTTCTTC.

This clone was picked up a small number of times. This chain connects TRBV2 to TRBJ1-1, with D perhaps TRBD1 (5 bases). V lost 11 bases and J 4 bases, leaving 11 bases between the germline ends. CDR1 and CDR2 from the germline V gene are SNHLY and FYNNEI. The length of the CDR3 is 11 residues. CDR3 sequence: CAGQEATEAFF. The CDR3 DNA is TGTGCCGGACAAGAGGCCACTGAAGCTTTCTTT.

The rearrangement links TRBV19 to TRBJ1-1, with no clear D. Trimming shortened V by 0 bases and J by 1 base, and 6 bases separated the two germline ends. The CDR3 runs to 14 residues. The V gene's germline CDR1 is LNHDA and CDR2 SQIVND (reference sequence). The CDR3 DNA is TGTGCCAGTAGTATAGAGGGTCGGAACACTGAAGCTTTCTTT. Protein: CASSIEGRNTEAFF.

The rearrangement uses TRBV11-1 and TRBJ2-7, with D perhaps TRBD2 (6 bases). The germline gives CDR1 SGHAT, CDR2 FQDESV (reference sequence). This CDR3 has 15 residues. V lost 2 bases, J lost 3 bases, and 14 bases lay in between. DNA for the CDR3: TGTGCCAGCAGCTTACGCCCCGACGGGGGCTACGAGCAGTACTTC. Its protein is CASSLRPDGGYEQYF. The variable domain in full, with the rest retrieved from reference TRBV11-1 and TRBJ2-7, is EAEVAQSPRYKITEKSQAVAFWCDPISGHATLYWYRQILGQGPELLVQFQDESVVDDSQLPKDRFSAERLKGVDSTLKIQPAELGDSAMYLCASSLRPDGGYEQYFGPGTRLTVT.

This rearrangement joins TRBV19 to TRBJ1-1; 10 bases fit TRBD1. Germline values: CDR1 LNHDA, CDR2 SQIVND (reference sequence). V shed 8 bases and J 1 base; nucleotides not matched to a gene: 4. This CDR3 is built from 14 residues. In DNA form, the CDR3 reads TGTGCCAGTGGACAGGGGGTTCCGAACACTGAAGCTTTCTTT. Translating it yields CASGQGVPNTEAFF.

This chain uses TRBV19 with TRBJ2-1, with D perhaps matching TRBD2 (5 bases). CDR1 is LNHDA, CDR2 SQIVND, per germline (reference sequence). CDR3 size: 13 residues. The V and J ends lost 1 base and 7 bases respectively, with 8 bases between them. CDR3 sequence (DNA): TGTGCCAGTAGTATAGCCACGGGGAATGAGCAGTTCTTC. It specifies CASSIATGNEQFF.

Turning to this clone: Other DNA sequences in this specimen translate into the identical CDR3. V is TRBV4-1 and J is TRBJ2-7; the D is unclear. Looked up from germline, CDR1 is MGHRA and CDR2 is YSYEKL. The V end lost 0 bases, the J end lost 3 bases, and 3 bases lay between the germline ends. CDR3 length: 12 amino acids. This CDR3 reads CASSQDGYEQYF. The CDR3 DNA sequence: TGCGCCAGCAGCCAAGACGGCTACGAGCAGTACTTC.

Regarding this clone: An end of the junction differs from the germline gene, which may be a read error. The chain uses TRBV10-1 and TRBJ1-3; D is uncertain. The germline V gene has CDR1 WNHNN and CDR2 SYGVQD (reference sequence). This CDR3 has 17 residues. The CDR3 region has the DNA TGCGCCAGGAGTGCAGCGTGGGTGGGAGGATCCGGAAACACCATATATTTT. Translating gives CARSAAWVGGSGNTIYF.

The chain uses TRBV23-1 and TRBJ2-7, with D perhaps matching TRBD1 (5 bases). TRBV23-1 is an open reading frame whose function is uncertain. Trimming removed 3 bases at V and 2 bases at J, with 17 bases between. CDR3 length: 16 amino acids. In DNA form, the CDR3 reads TGCGCCAGCAGTCATCTACAGGAAGACGTCGCCTACGAGCAGTACTTC. Protein: CASSHLQEDVAYEQYF.

V usage is TRBV11-2 and J usage is TRBJ2-7, with TRBD1 as a possible D gene (6 bases). CDR3 size: 15 residues. V shed 1 base and J shed 10 bases, with 20 bases lying between them. The germline V gene has CDR1 SGHAT and CDR2 FQNNGV. The CDR3 DNA follows: TGTGCCAGCAGCTTAGGCAACATTGACAGGTTCCCCCAGTACTTC. Translating gives CASSLGNIDRFPQYF.

CDR3 amino acids: CASSIRDRDYNEQFF. In nucleotides, the CDR3 is TGTGCCAGCAGCATCCGGGACAGGGATTACAATGAGCAGTTCTTC. The chain has TRBV7-2 and TRBJ2-1, with 9 bases that match TRBD1. CDR1 and CDR2 from the germline V gene are SGHTA and FQGNSA. J gave up 4 bases and V 5 bases, and 6 bases lay outside the gene matches. The CDR3 runs to 15 residues.

CDR3 in DNA: TGTGCCAGCAGCTCACCCGAAGGGTACGAGCAGTACTTC. The encoded protein is CASSSPEGYEQYF. V usage is TRBV28 and J usage is TRBJ2-7; D call uncertain. Germline CDR1 reads MDHEN; CDR2 reads SYDVKM. The CDR3 has 13 residues. The V gene lost 6 bases and the J gene lost 4 bases, with 13 bases spanning the gap.

This clone occurred a few times. The chain uses TRBV7-2 and TRBJ1-6, with 8 positions matching TRBD1. The CDR3 runs 15 residues. The trim removed 5 bases at V and 6 bases at J, leaving 6 bases unmatched. CDR1 is SGHTA, CDR2 FQGNSA, per germline. The CDR3 loop reads CASSTWTGSNSPLHF. The CDR3 bases are TGTGCCAGCAGCACCTGGACAGGGTCTAATTCACCCCTCCACTTT.

The rearrangement uses TRBV2 and TRBJ2-2; D remains ambiguous. The CDR3 is made up of 14 amino acids. V was clipped by 4 bases and J by 7 bases, with 13 bases between them. Germline V gives CDR1 SNHLY, CDR2 FYNNEI. The CDR3 loop is CASSVYSWDGELFF. The CDR3 bases are TGTGCCAGCAGTGTGTATTCCTGGGACGGGGAGCTGTTTTTT.

J is TRBJ1-4 and V is TRBV27; TRBD1 matches at 9 bases. CDR3 length: 16 amino acids. J was trimmed by 12 bases and V by 5 bases; bases with no gene match: 16. Germline CDR1 MNHEY, CDR2 SMNVEV (reference sequence). The chain's CDR3 is CASSITGGAARVQLFF. The CDR3 DNA reads TGTGCCAGCAGTATAACAGGGGGCGCCGCGAGGGTACAACTGTTTTTT.

The chain has TRBV18 and TRBJ1-5; the D is unclear. Trimming took off 3 bases at V and 7 bases at J, with 16 bases between the two ends. This CDR3 is built from 15 residues. The V gene's germline CDR1 is KGHSH and CDR2 LQKENI. In nucleotides, the CDR3 is TGTGCCAGCTCACCCGGACCGGGGAACGGCCAGCCCCAGCATTTT. As protein: CASSPGPGNGQPQHF.

The chain joins TRBV7-9 to TRBJ1-2; unclear D gene. V was cut by 0 bases and J by 0 bases, with 8 bases left in between. The germline gives CDR1 SEHNR, CDR2 FQNEAQ (reference sequence). CDR3 length equals 15 residues. CDR3 DNA: TGTGCCAGCAGCTTAGCGCTACCGGCTAACTATGGCTACACCTTC. Translation: CASSLALPANYGYTF.